Below, 13 T cell receptor beta chains from the same sample are listed, as sequenced in a study of cytomegalovirus exposure and HLA in healthy donors. The PCR contained 60 Vbeta and 13 Jbeta primers. Some clones are missing from TCRdb's copy, which holds only in-frame ones; the method was immunoSEQ multiplex PCR. The sample holds about 120,000 clones, 70% to 85% seen once. Material for sequencing was PBMCs. These receptors came from a man in his forties in good health and CMV-seropositive.

V and J are TRBV7-2 and TRBJ2-7; D is ambiguous. The CDR3 extends over 17 amino acids. Between the trimmed V and J ends, which lost 2 bases and 7 bases, there was a span of 24 bases. Germline values: CDR1 SGHTA, CDR2 FQGNSA. In nucleotides, the CDR3 is TGTGCCAGCAGCTTACAGGTGGCGACGTTGGGTTTTAGGGAGCAGTACTTC. This codes for CASSLQVATLGFREQYF.

The chain has TRBV27 and TRBJ1-4; 7 bases are shared with TRBD1. V dropped 6 bases and J dropped 8; count of bases not matched to a gene: 9. This CDR3 contains 14 residues. Germline CDR1 is MNHEY and CDR2 is SMNVEV (reference sequence). The CDR3 spells CASSLQGSREKLFF. CDR3 in DNA: TGTGCCAGCAGCCTACAGGGGTCGAGGGAAAAACTGTTTTTT.

The chain has TRBV11-2 and TRBJ2-5, with a tentative D call TRBD1 (6 bases). Germline V CDR1 and CDR2: SGHAT, FQNNGV. The V end lost 1 base, the J end lost 10 bases, and 16 bases lay between the germline ends. This CDR3 comprises 14 residues. CDR3 nucleotide sequence: TGTGCCAGCAGCTTAGGGTTTGGGCAGGGGCGCCAGTACTTC. Amino acids: CASSLGFGQGRQYF.

V is TRBV9 and J is TRBJ2-7; 9 nucleotides agree with TRBD1. The CDR3 runs to 15 residues. V shed 0 bases and J 2 bases; nucleotides not matched to a gene: 3. CDR1 SGDLS and CDR2 YYNGEE come from the germline V gene. CDR3 coding DNA: TGTGCCAGCAGCGTAGGCGGGACAGGGACCTACGAGCAGTACTTC. It specifies CASSVGGTGTYEQYF.

This chain uses TRBV4-1 with TRBJ2-7; D is unresolved. The CDR3 has 15 amino acids. Trimming removed 0 bases from V and 4 bases from J, with 13 bases in between. Germline loops: CDR1 MGHRA, CDR2 YSYEKL. This CDR3 is CASSQEELPTYEQYF. The CDR3 DNA follows: TGCGCCAGCAGCCAAGAAGAACTACCTACTTACGAGCAGTACTTC.

The chain links TRBV6-5 to TRBJ1-1; 8 positions agree with TRBD1. Losses at the gene ends were 2 bases for V and 2 bases for J; bases not matched to a gene: 1. Germline CDR1 reads MNHEY; CDR2 reads SVGAGI. The CDR3 runs to 14 residues. The CDR3 protein is CASSYGQGNTEAFF. The CDR3 nucleotides are TGTGCCAGCAGTTACGGACAGGGCAACACTGAAGCTTTCTTT.

CDR3 amino acids: CASSAQSYEQYF. The CDR3 region has the DNA TGTGCCAGCAGTGCACAGTCCTACGAGCAGTACTTC. The chain couples TRBV25-1 to TRBJ2-7; no clear D. The V end lost 4 bases, the J end lost 1 base, and 5 bases lay between the germline ends. Per the germline V gene, CDR1 is MGHDK and CDR2 is SYGVNS. The CDR3 has 12 amino acids.

The chain has TRBV5-5 and TRBJ1-6; the D gene is possibly TRBD1 (6 bases). This CDR3 comprises 14 residues. Trimming took 1 base from V and 10 from J, leaving 12 bases between them. The V gene's germline CDR1 is SGHKS and CDR2 YYEKEE (reference sequence). The CDR3 is CASSLLTGSSPLHF. The CDR3 nucleotides are TGTGCCAGCAGCTTGCTAACAGGGAGCTCACCCCTCCACTTT.

This rearrangement joins TRBV7-6 to TRBJ2-2; 7 bases align to TRBD2. This CDR3 region has 17 residues. Germline CDR1 reads SGHVS; CDR2 reads FNYEAQ. Germline trimming cut 1 base from V and 2 bases from J; bases unmatched to any gene: 7. The CDR3 loop is CASSLVSGVPNTGELFF. The CDR3 DNA is TGTGCCAGCAGCTTAGTAAGCGGGGTCCCTAACACCGGGGAGCTGTTTTTT.

V is TRBV5-1 and J is TRBJ2-7, with D maybe TRBD1 (5 bases). Trimming removed 3 bases from V and 3 bases from J, with 10 bases in between. The CDR3 covers 13 residues. Per germline, CDR1 SGHRS and CDR2 YFSETQ. The CDR3 nucleotides are TGCGCCAGCAGCTCGCAGGGTAGCTACGAGCAGTACTTC. Amino acid sequence: CASSSQGSYEQYF.

This chain connects TRBV28 to TRBJ2-5, with D possibly being TRBD2 (5 bases). Germline V lookup: CDR1 MDHEN, CDR2 SYDVKM. The CDR3 is 15 residues long. The V end lost 10 bases, the J end lost 0 bases, and 18 bases lay between the germline ends. The CDR3 nucleotides read TGTGCCACCCACTCTGTCCGGGGTAACCAAGAGACCCAGTACTTC. Encoded protein: CATHSVRGNQETQYF.

There are many counts of this clone. The chain couples TRBV7-8 to TRBJ1-2; the D is unclear. The CDR3 is 15 amino acids. Trimming removed 1 base at V and 4 bases at J, with 13 bases between. The germline V gene has CDR1 SGHVS and CDR2 FQNEAQ. The CDR3 sequence is CASSLERGVGYGYTF. The CDR3, as DNA: TGTGCCAGCAGCTTAGAGCGGGGAGTTGGCTATGGCTACACCTTC.

The chain uses TRBV6-6 and TRBJ2-3; 7 bases match TRBD1. The CDR3 length is 15 residues. V shed 6 bases and J 0 bases; nucleotides not matched to a gene: 6. The germline CDR1 and CDR2 sequences are MNHNY and SVGAGI (reference sequence). CDR3 nucleotides: TGTGCCAGCAGCCGACAGGGTTCTAGCACAGATACGCAGTATTTT. Its translation is CASSRQGSSTDTQYF.